The 27 T cell receptor beta chains below all came from one sample that was sequenced in a study of shared clonotypes between healthy human individuals. Repertoires were generated with immunoSEQ multiplex PCR, while TCRdb's copy carries only in-frame clones and drops some. There are about 600,000 clones in the sample; roughly 97% occur only once, and roughly 0.05% lies in the top ten. The sequencing sample was made of naive CD4+ T cells sorted from blood. Subset given: CD45RA+ positively selected. The source is a woman aged 25-40 years in good health.

V and J are TRBV15 and TRBJ2-6; 14 nucleotides agree with TRBD2. In germline, CDR1 is LNHNV, CDR2 YYDKDF (reference sequence). Losses at the gene ends were 0 bases for V and 0 bases for J; bases not matched to a gene: 4. The CDR3 is 20 residues long. CDR3 region: CATSREGLAGVNSGANVLTF. In DNA form, the CDR3 reads TGTGCCACCAGCAGAGAGGGACTAGCGGGAGTCAACTCTGGGGCCAACGTCCTGACTTTC. Full variable domain (missing parts from reference TRBV15 and TRBJ2-6): DAMVIQNPRYQVTQFGKPVTLSCSQTLNHNVMYWYQQKSSQAPKLLFHYYDKDFNNEADTPDNFQSRRPNTSFCFLDIRSPGLGDTAMYLCATSREGLAGVNSGANVLTFGAGSRLTVL.

The rearrangement links TRBV27 to TRBJ2-1, with 7 bases aligning to TRBD2. The trim removed 1 base at V and 2 bases at J, leaving 11 bases unmatched. CDR3 length: 18 amino acids. Germline CDR1 MNHEY, CDR2 SMNVEV (reference sequence). The chain's CDR3 is CASSLYPGTKRPYNEQFF. CDR3 coding DNA: TGTGCCAGCAGTTTATACCCAGGGACTAAAAGGCCCTACAATGAGCAGTTCTTC.

V gene TRBV9 combines with J gene TRBJ2-1, with D unresolved. The CDR3 is 12 amino acids. Germline V CDR1 and CDR2: SGDLS, YYNGEE. V was trimmed by 0 bases and J by 7 bases, leaving 5 bases between them. The CDR3 protein is CASSVERNEQFF. The CDR3 nucleotides are TGTGCCAGCAGCGTAGAAAGAAATGAGCAGTTCTTC.

The V call is TRBV7-9, the J call TRBJ1-1; D remains unclear. Germline CDR1 SEHNR, CDR2 FQNEAQ (reference sequence). V was trimmed by 3 bases and J by 2 bases, leaving 7 bases between them. The CDR3 is 13 residues long. This CDR3 reads CASSFSRNTEAFF. DNA of the CDR3: TGTGCCAGCAGCTTTTCCAGAAACACTGAAGCTTTCTTT.

J is TRBJ2-5 and V is TRBV5-1; no definite D call. The CDR3 loop spans 13 amino acids. V lost 0 bases to trimming and J lost 4 bases, with 7 bases between them. Germline assignment: CDR1 SGHRS and CDR2 YFSETQ. The CDR3 loop is CASSLAAAETQYF. DNA of the CDR3: TGCGCCAGCAGCTTGGCCGCAGCAGAGACCCAGTACTTC.

The count of this clone is one. V gene TRBV29-1 combines with J gene TRBJ2-7; 9 bases align to TRBD2. The CDR3 consists of 15 residues. Unmatched junction bases numbered 11, after V lost 8 bases and J lost 0 bases. Germline CDR1 SQVTM, CDR2 ANQGSEA. CDR3 nucleotides: TGCAGCTATACCCTACTAGCGGGCGGCTCCTACGAGCAGTACTTC. This encodes CSYTLLAGGSYEQYF.

V is TRBV28 and J is TRBJ2-7; the match to TRBD1 covers 9 bases. This CDR3 is 15 amino acids long. Per the germline V gene, CDR1 is MDHEN and CDR2 is SYDVKM. Trimming cost V 4 bases and J 4 bases; bases outside gene matches: 8. This CDR3 reads CASSSRSGQGYEQYF. In nucleotides, the CDR3 is TGTGCCAGCAGTTCCCGCTCGGGACAGGGATACGAGCAGTACTTC.

The rearrangement links TRBV7-2 to TRBJ1-2; 8 bases are a match to TRBD1. The junction had 7 bases not matched to a gene; V was cut back by 2 bases and J by 8 bases. This CDR3 spans 14 amino acids. From germline, CDR1 is SGHTA and CDR2 FQGNSA. In nucleotides, the CDR3 is TGTGCCAGCAGCTTATGGGACAGGCCTACAGGCTACACCTTC. Its translation is CASSLWDRPTGYTF.

This clone has a single count. The V and J genes are TRBV5-1 and TRBJ2-1; 9 bases agree with TRBD1. Unmatched junction bases numbered 8, after V lost 0 bases and J lost 7 bases. The CDR3 runs 16 residues. Germline CDR1 reads SGHRS; CDR2 reads YFSETQ. The CDR3 protein is CASSLDRGQLRNEQFF. CDR3 in DNA: TGCGCCAGCAGCTTGGACAGGGGGCAGTTAAGAAATGAGCAGTTCTTC.

Details on this clone: Other DNA sequences of this sample code for an identical CDR3. The chain couples TRBV6-5 to TRBJ1-3; unclear D gene. V lost 2 bases and J lost 0, with 8 bases in between. CDR1 is MNHEY, CDR2 SVGAGI, per germline. There are 15 residues in the CDR3. The CDR3 nucleotides read TGTGCCAGCAGTTACGCCGGCGACTCTGGAAACACCATATATTTT. It specifies CASSYAGDSGNTIYF.

This rearrangement joins TRBV25-1 to TRBJ2-6, with a weak D call TRBD1 (5 bases). V dropped 3 bases and J dropped 0 bases, with 9 bases sitting between them. This CDR3 comprises 16 residues. In germline, CDR1 is MGHDK, CDR2 SYGVNS. The CDR3 nucleotides are TGTGCCAGCAGTGAGTACGACAGCTCTGGGGCCAACGTCCTGACTTTC. This codes for CASSEYDSSGANVLTF.

V gene TRBV7-9 combines with J gene TRBJ1-3, with unresolved D. The V and J ends lost 5 bases and 9 bases respectively, with 8 bases between them. CDR3 length equals 11 residues. CDR1 is SEHNR and CDR2 is FQNEAQ in the germline V gene (reference sequence). The CDR3 protein is CASSGRSTIYF. CDR3 DNA sequence: TGTGCCAGCAGCGGACGGAGCACCATATATTTT.

The chain combines TRBV7-9 with TRBJ1-5; no reliable D call. CDR1 is SEHNR and CDR2 is FQNEAQ in the germline V gene (reference sequence). The CDR3 is made up of 15 amino acids. V lost 3 bases and J lost 2, with 11 bases in between. This CDR3 is CASSLGPAGNQPQHF. As DNA, the CDR3 is TGTGCCAGCAGCTTGGGTCCTGCGGGCAATCAGCCCCAGCATTTT.

The CDR3 loop is CASSISGTGGYEQYF. The CDR3 DNA follows: TGTGCCAGCAGTATATCCGGGACAGGGGGGTACGAGCAGTACTTC. The chain employs TRBV6-1 and TRBJ2-7; 11 nucleotides agree with TRBD1. The V and J ends lost 5 bases and 4 bases, in that order; junction bases with no gene match: 7. CDR1 and CDR2 from the germline V gene are MNHNS and SASEGT. There are 15 residues in the CDR3.

The chain employs TRBV6-5 and TRBJ2-1; TRBD2 agrees at 15 bases. Germline assignment: CDR1 MNHEY and CDR2 SVGAGI. With 2 bases clipped from V and 6 bases from J, the junction kept 2 bases outside the gene matches. This CDR3 has 16 amino acids. The CDR3 sequence is CASSYGTSGRPNEQFF. The DNA of the CDR3 is TGTGCCAGCAGTTACGGGACTAGCGGGAGGCCCAATGAGCAGTTCTTC.

The chain recombines TRBV6-5 with TRBJ2-3; D not certain. Germline V CDR1 and CDR2: MNHEY, SVGAGI. The CDR3 contains 13 residues. V was trimmed by 4 bases and J by 9 bases, leaving 14 bases between them. CDR3 loop: CASSLQEETTQYF. CDR3 sequence (DNA): TGTGCCAGCAGTTTACAAGAGGAGACCACGCAGTATTTT.

The chain is built from TRBV30 and TRBJ2-1, with 8 bases aligning to TRBD2. The CDR3 has 13 amino acids. Germline assignment: CDR1 GTSNPN and CDR2 SVGIG (reference sequence). Trimming took 4 bases from V and 15 from J; bases not matched to a gene: 14. The CDR3 region has the DNA TGTGCCTGGACGGCGGGCGCGGGAGGCTCCTGGTTCTTC. Translation: CAWTAGAGGSWFF.

V is TRBV28 and J is TRBJ2-7; no firm D call. This CDR3 is 13 amino acids long. Germline V gene data show CDR1 as MDHEN and CDR2 as SYDVKM. V lost 6 bases, J lost 3 bases, and 12 bases lay in between. DNA of the CDR3: TGTGCCAGCAGCGATCCTGGAAACTACGAGCAGTACTTC. Translating gives CASSDPGNYEQYF.

The chain carries TRBV28 and TRBJ2-3; TRBD2 matches at 16 bases. CDR3 length equals 19 residues. Trimming at V came to 6 bases and at J to 4 bases, leaving 13 bases not matched to a gene. The germline V gene encodes CDR1 MDHEN and CDR2 SYDVKM. The CDR3 protein is CASSPPGTSGRAVADTQYF. CDR3 coding DNA: TGTGCCAGCAGCCCTCCCGGGACTAGCGGGAGGGCCGTCGCAGATACGCAGTATTTT.

V is TRBV28 and J is TRBJ2-7, with D uncertain. The germline V and J ends were trimmed by 8 bases and 0 bases, with 8 bases remaining between them. Germline assignment: CDR1 MDHEN and CDR2 SYDVKM. The CDR3 has 12 residues. The CDR3, as DNA: TGTGCCAGCGGGGTACTCTCCTACGAGCAGTACTTC. As protein: CASGVLSYEQYF.

This chain joins TRBV2 and TRBJ2-7; D possibly uses TRBD1 or TRBD2 (5 bases each). This CDR3 spans 15 amino acids. With 4 bases removed from V and 7 bases from J, the gap between germline ends came to 20 bases. Germline V gene sequence: CDR1 SNHLY, CDR2 FYNNEI. This CDR3 reads CASSGYTGPRREQYF. In DNA form, the CDR3 reads TGTGCCAGCAGTGGGTATACGGGACCGCGCAGGGAGCAGTACTTC.

A word on this clone: The sample holds other DNA sequences that translate to the same CDR3. CDR3 protein: CASSLGGGSNQPQHF. CDR3 DNA sequence: TGTGCCAGCAGTTTAGGGGGAGGAAGCAATCAGCCCCAGCATTTT. The chain uses TRBV28 and TRBJ1-5; D might be TRBD1 (5 bases). This CDR3 spans 15 amino acids. The germline V and J ends were trimmed by 2 bases and 1 base, with 9 bases remaining between them. The germline CDR1 and CDR2 sequences are MDHEN and SYDVKM.

The J gene is TRBJ2-6, the V gene TRBV27; D is undetermined. V was shortened by 6 bases and J by 1 base, with 13 bases between the two germline ends. The length of the CDR3 is 16 residues. Germline assignment: CDR1 MNHEY and CDR2 SMNVEV (reference sequence). The CDR3, as DNA: TGTGCCAGCAGCCGAAACTCAAGGTCTGGGGCCAACGTCCTGACTTTC. This encodes CASSRNSRSGANVLTF.

In DNA form, the CDR3 reads TGTGCCAGCAGTTCGACAGGCCATAATTCACCCCTCCACTTT. Translating it yields CASSSTGHNSPLHF. The chain recombines TRBV28 with TRBJ1-6; D perhaps matches TRBD1 (6 bases). The CDR3 runs to 14 residues. V was pared by 4 bases and J by 5 bases, with 9 bases between. From germline, CDR1 is MDHEN and CDR2 SYDVKM.

V and J are TRBV29-1 and TRBJ2-1, with 8 bases that match TRBD1. The V gene end was trimmed by 7 bases and the J gene end by 7 bases; junction bases not matched to a gene: 12. This CDR3 spans 14 amino acids. Germline V gene lookup returns CDR1 SQVTM and CDR2 ANQGSEA. The CDR3 bases are TGCAGCGCAGGGGGGCAGGGGGCACGGAATGAGCAGTTCTTC. It translates to CSAGGQGARNEQFF.

In DNA, the CDR3 is TGTGCCAGCCTATCCGGACAGAGGAACACTGAAGCTTTCTTT. Translated: CASLSGQRNTEAFF. The genes are TRBV6-6 and TRBJ1-1; weak D call: TRBD1 (6 bases). Germline V gene lookup returns CDR1 MNHNY and CDR2 SVGAGI (reference sequence). Trimming pared 8 bases from V and 1 base from J, leaving 14 bases between. CDR3 length: 14 residues.

The chain is built from TRBV7-9 and TRBJ2-3; D is perhaps TRBD2 (6 bases). Trimming took off 2 bases at V and 4 bases at J, with 10 bases between the two ends. CDR1 and CDR2 from the germline V gene are SEHNR and FQNEAQ (reference sequence). The CDR3 is made up of 14 amino acids. The CDR3 loop is CASSLTPGADTQYF. The CDR3 DNA follows: TGTGCCAGCAGCTTAACTCCGGGGGCAGATACGCAGTATTTT.